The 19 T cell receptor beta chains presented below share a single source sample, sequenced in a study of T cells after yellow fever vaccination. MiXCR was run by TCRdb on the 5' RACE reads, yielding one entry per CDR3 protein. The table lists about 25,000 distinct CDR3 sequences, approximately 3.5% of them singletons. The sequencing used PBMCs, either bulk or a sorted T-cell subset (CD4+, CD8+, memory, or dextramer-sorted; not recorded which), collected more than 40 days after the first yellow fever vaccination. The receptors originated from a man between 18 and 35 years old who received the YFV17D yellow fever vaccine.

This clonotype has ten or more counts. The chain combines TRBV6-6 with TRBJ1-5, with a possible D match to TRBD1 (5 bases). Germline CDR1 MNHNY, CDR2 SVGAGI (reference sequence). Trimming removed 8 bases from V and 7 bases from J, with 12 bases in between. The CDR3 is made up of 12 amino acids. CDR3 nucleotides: TGTGCCAGCGGGGGGACTGAGCAGCCCCAGCATTTT. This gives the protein CASGGTEQPQHF.

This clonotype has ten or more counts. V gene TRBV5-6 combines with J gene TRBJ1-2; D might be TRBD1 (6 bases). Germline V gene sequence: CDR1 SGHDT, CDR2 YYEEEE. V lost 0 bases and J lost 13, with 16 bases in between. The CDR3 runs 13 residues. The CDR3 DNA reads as TGTGCCAGCAGCTTGGCTTTTCAGGGGAGGCGCACCTTC. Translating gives CASSLAFQGRRTF.

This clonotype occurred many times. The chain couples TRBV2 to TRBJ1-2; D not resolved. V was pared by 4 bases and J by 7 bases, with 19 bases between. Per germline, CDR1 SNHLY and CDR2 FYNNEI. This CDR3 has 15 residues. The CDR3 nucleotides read TGTGCCAGCAGTGCGGCGACACCATCGTCCGGTGGCTACACCTTC. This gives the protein CASSAATPSSGGYTF. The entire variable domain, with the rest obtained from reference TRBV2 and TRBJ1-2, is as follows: EPEVTQTPSHQVTQMGQEVILRCVPISNHLYFYWYRQILGQKVEFLVSFYNNEISEKSEIFDDQFSVERPDGSNFTLKIRSTKLEDSAMYFCASSAATPSSGGYTFGSGTRLTVV.

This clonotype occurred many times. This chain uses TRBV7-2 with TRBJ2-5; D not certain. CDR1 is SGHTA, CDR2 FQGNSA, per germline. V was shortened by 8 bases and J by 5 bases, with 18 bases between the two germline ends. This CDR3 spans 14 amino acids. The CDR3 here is CASSPARSSETQYF. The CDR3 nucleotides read TGTGCCAGCTCCCCGGCTCGGTCTTCCGAGACCCAGTACTTC.

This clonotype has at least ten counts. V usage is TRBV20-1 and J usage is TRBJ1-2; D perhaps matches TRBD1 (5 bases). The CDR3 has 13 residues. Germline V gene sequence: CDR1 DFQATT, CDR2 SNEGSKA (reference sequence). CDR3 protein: CRGAAGSGYGYTF. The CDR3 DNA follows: TGCAGGGGCGCGGCAGGGTCTGGGTATGGCTACACCTTC.

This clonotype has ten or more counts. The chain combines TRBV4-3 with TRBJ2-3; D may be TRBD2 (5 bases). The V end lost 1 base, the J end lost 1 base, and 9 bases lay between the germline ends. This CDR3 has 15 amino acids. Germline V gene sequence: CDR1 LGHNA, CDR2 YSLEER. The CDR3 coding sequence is TGCGCCAGCAGCCAAGGGTACGGGGGCACAGATACGCAGTATTTT. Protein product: CASSQGYGGTDTQYF.

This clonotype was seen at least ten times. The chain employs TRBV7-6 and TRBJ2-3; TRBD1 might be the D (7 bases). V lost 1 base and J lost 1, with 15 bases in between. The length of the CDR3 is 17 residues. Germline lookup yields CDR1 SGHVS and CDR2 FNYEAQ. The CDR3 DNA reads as TGTGCCAGCAGCTTAGGAGGGGGGACAGTCCGCACAGATACGCAGTATTTT. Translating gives CASSLGGGTVRTDTQYF.

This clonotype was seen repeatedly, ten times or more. This chain's CDR3 is CASSQDPGNTGELFF. CDR3 nucleotide sequence: TGTGCCAGCAGCCAAGATCCGGGGAACACCGGGGAGCTGTTTTTT. The rearrangement joins TRBV4-2 to TRBJ2-2; D is unclear. The CDR3 runs to 15 residues. The V gene lost 0 bases and the J gene lost 1 base, with 6 bases spanning the gap. The germline V gene has CDR1 LGHNA and CDR2 YNFKEQ.

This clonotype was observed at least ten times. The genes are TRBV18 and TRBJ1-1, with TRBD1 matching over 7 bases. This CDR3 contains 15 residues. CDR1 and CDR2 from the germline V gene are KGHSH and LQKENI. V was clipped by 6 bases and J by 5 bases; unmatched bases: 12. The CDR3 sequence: CASSPLQGRGTEAFF. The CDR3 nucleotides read TGTGCCAGCTCGCCGCTACAGGGGCGGGGAACTGAAGCTTTCTTT.

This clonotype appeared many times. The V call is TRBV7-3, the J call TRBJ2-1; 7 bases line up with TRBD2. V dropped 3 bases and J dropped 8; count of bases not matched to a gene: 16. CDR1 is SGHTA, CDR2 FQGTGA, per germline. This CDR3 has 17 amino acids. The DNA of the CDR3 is TGTGCCAGCAGCTTTGCCCCCAGGGCGAGCGGGAAGGATGAGCAGTTCTTC. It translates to CASSFAPRASGKDEQFF.

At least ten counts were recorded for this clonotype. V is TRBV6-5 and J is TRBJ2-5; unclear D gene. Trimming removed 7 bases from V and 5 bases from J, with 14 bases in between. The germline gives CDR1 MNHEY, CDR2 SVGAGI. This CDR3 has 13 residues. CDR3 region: CASTPPGRETQYF. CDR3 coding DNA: TGTGCCAGCACCCCACCCGGCCGGGAGACCCAGTACTTC.

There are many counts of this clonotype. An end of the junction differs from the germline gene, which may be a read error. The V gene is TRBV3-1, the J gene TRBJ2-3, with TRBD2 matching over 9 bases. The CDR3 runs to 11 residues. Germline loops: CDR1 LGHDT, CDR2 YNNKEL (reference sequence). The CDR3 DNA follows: TGTGCCAGCAGCCAGGCGGGGGGGCCGGATTTT. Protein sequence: CASSQAGGPDF.

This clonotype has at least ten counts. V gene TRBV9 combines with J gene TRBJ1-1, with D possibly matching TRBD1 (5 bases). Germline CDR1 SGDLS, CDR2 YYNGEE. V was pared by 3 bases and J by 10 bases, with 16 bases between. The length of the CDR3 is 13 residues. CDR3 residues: CASSAAGEGRAFF. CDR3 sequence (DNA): TGTGCCAGCAGCGCGGCAGGTGAGGGGAGAGCTTTCTTT.

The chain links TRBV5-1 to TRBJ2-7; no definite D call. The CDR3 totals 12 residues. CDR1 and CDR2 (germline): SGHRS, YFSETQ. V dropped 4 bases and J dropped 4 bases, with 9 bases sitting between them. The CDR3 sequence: CASSTTAYEQYF. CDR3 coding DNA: TGCGCCAGCAGCACAACAGCATACGAGCAGTACTTC.

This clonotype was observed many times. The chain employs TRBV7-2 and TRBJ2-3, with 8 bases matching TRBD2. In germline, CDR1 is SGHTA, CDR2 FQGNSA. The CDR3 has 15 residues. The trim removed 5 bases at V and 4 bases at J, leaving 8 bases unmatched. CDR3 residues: CASSVLYGGADTQYF. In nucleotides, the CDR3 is TGTGCCAGCAGCGTACTCTACGGGGGGGCAGATACGCAGTATTTT.

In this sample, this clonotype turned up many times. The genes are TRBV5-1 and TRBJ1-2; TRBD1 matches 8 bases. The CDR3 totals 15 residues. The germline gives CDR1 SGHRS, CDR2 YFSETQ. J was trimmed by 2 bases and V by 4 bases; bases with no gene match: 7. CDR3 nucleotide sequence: TGCGCCAGCAGCCTAGGGACAGGCGTCAACTATGGCTACACCTTC. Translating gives CASSLGTGVNYGYTF.

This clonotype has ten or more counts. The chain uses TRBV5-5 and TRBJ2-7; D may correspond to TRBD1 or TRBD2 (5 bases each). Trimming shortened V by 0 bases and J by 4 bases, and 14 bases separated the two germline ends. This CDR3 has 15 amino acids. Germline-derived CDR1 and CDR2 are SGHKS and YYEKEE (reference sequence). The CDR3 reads CASSLAPGTSYEQYF. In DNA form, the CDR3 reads TGTGCCAGCAGCTTGGCCCCGGGGACCTCTTACGAGCAGTACTTC. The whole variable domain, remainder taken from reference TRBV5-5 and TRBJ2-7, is DAGVTQSPTHLIKTRGQQVTLRCSPISGHKSVSWYQQVLGQGPQFIFQYYEKEERGRGNFPDRFSARQFPNYSSELNVNALLLGDSALYLCASSLAPGTSYEQYFGPGTRLTVT.

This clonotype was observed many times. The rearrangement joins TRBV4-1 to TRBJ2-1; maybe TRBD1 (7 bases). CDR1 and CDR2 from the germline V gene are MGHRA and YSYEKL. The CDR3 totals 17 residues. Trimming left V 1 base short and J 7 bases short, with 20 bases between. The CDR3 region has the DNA TGCGCCAGCAGCCAAGTTGGTAGCGCCCCAGGGGGGAATGAGCAGTTCTTC. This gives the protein CASSQVGSAPGGNEQFF.

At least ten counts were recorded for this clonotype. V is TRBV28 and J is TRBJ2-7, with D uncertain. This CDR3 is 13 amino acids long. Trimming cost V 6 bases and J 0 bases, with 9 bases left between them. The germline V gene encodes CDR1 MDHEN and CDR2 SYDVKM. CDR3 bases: TGTGCCAGCAGGCTAAGCAGCTCCTACGAGCAGTACGTC. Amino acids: CASRLSSSYEQYV.